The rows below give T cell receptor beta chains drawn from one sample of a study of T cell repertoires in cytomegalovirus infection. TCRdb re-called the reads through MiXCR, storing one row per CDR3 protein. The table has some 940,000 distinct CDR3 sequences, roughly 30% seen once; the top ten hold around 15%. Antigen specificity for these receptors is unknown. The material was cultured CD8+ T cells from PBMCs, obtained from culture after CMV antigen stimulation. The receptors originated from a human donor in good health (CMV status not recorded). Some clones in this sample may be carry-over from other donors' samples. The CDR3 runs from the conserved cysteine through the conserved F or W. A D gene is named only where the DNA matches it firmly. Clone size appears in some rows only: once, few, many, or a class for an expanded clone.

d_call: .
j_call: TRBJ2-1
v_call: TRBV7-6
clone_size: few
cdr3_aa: CASESRGSYEQFF
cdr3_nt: TGTGCCAGCGAGTCTAGGGGGAGCTATGAGCAGTTCTTC

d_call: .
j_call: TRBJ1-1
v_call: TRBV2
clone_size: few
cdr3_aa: CARERQASPMNTEAFF
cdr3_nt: TGTGCCCGAGAGCGACAGGCATCTCCCATGAACACTGAAGCTTTCTTT

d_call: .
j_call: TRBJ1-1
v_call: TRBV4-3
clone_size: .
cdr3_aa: CASSQDLGGPGAFF
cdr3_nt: TGCGCCAGCAGCCAAGATTTGGGGGGCCCGGGGGCTTTCTTT

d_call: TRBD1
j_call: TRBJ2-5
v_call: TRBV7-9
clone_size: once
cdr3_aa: CASSSRDSTSQKTQYF
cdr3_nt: TGTGCCAGCAGCTCCCGGGACAGTACCTCTCAGAAGACCCAGTACTTC

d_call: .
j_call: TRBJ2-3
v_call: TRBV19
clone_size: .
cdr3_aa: CASSIRFLGTDTQYF
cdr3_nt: TGTGCCAGTAGTATTCGCTTCCTGGGTACAGATACGCAGTATTTT

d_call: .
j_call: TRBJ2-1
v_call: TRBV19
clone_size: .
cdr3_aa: CASDSSNEQFF
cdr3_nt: TGTGCCAGCGACAGTTCCAATGAGCAGTTCTTC

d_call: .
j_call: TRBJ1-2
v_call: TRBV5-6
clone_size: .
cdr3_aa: CASTPSRGYGYTF
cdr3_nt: TGTGCCAGCACCCCGAGTAGGGGATATGGCTACACCTTC

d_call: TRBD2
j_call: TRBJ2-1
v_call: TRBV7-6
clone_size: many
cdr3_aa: CASSPRLAGNHNEQFF
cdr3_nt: TGTGCCAGCAGCCCCAGACTAGCGGGGAATCATAATGAGCAGTTCTTC

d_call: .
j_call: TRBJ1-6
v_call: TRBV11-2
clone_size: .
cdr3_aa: CASSLDLPSYSPLHF
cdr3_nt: TGTGCCAGCAGCTTAGATCTTCCGAGCTATTCACCCCTCCACTTT

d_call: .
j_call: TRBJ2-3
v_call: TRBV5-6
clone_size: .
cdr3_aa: CASSRGRPTDTQYF
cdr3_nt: TGTGCCAGCAGCCGGGGGCGGCCCACAGATACGCAGTATTTT

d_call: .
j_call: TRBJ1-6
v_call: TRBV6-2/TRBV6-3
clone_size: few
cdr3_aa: CASSYGVRRDSPLHF
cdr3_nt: TGTGCCAGCAGTTATGGGGTCAGGCGGGATTCACCCCTCCACTTT

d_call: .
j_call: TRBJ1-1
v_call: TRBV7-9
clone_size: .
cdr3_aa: CASSPGPREAFF
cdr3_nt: TGTGCCAGCAGCCCAGGACCCAGAGAAGCTTTCTTT

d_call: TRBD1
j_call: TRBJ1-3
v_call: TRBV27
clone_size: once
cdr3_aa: CASSSRQGALSGNTIYF
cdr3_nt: TGTGCCAGCAGTTCCCGACAGGGGGCACTCTCTGGAAACACCATATATTTT

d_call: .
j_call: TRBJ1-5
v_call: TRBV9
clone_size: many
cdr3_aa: CASSVGDYSNQPQHF
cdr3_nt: TGTGCCAGCAGCGTAGGGGATTATAGCAATCAGCCCCAGCATTTT

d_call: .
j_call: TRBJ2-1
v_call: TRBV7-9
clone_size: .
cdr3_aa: CASTQMDNEQFF
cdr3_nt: TGTGCCAGCACCCAGATGGACAATGAGCAGTTCTTC

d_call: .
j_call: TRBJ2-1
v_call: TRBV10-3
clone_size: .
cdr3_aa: CVIESRHDGNNEQFF
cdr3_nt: TGTGTCATCGAGTCGCGACATGACGGAAACAATGAGCAGTTCTTC

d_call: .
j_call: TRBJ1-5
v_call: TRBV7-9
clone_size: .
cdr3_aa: CASSLVGSLNQPQHF
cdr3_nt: TGTGCCAGCAGCTTAGTGGGCAGCTTAAATCAGCCCCAGCATTTT

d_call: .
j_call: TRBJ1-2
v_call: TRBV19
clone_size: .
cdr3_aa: CASSTDFYGYTF
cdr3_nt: TGTGCCAGTAGTACTGATTTCTATGGCTACACCTTC

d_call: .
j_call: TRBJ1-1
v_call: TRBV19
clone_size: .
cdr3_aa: CASIIQGWNTEAFF
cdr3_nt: TGTGCCAGTATCATACAGGGTTGGAACACTGAAGCTTTCTTT

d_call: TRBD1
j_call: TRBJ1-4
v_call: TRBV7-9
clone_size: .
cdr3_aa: CASSLDSRGQGTNEKLFF
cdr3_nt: TGTGCCAGCAGCTTAGATTCCAGAGGACAGGGAACTAATGAAAAACTGTTTTTT

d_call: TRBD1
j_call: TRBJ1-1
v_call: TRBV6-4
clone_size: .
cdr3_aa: CASAQGADYLNTEAFF
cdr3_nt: TGTGCCAGCGCACAGGGGGCGGATTATCTGAACACTGAAGCTTTCTTT

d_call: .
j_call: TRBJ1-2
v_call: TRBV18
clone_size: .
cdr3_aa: CASSPLPYEGRGNYGYTF
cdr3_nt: TGTGCCAGCTCACCTCTTCCGTATGAGGGGCGCGGGAACTATGGCTACACCTTC

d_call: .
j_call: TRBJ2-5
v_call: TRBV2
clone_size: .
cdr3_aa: CATLAAGTILQETQYF
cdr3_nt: TGTGCCACCCTCGCTGCCGGGACGATCCTCCAAGAGACCCAGTACTTC

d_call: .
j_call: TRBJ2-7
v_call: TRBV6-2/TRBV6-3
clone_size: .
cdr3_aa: CASSLRVLEQYF
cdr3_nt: TGTGCCAGCAGTCTCCGGGTTCTTGAGCAGTACTTC

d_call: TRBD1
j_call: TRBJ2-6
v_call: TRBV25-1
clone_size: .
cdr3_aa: CASRGQAGTGANILTF
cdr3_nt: TGTGCCAGCAGGGGACAGGCCGGAACTGGGGCCAACATCCTGACTTTC

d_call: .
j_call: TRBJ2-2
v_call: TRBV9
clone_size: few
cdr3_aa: CASSVEPGFATGELFF
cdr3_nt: TGTGCCAGCAGCGTAGAACCAGGCTTTGCCACCGGGGAGCTGTTTTTT

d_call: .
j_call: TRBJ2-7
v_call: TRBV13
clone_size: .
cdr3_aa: CASSLRARGSYEQYF
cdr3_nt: TGTGCCAGCAGCCTCCGGGCCCGGGGGTCCTACGAGCAGTACTTC

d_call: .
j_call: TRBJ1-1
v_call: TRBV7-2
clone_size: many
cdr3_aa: CASSERGEAFF
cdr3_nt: TGTGCCAGCAGCGAGAGGGGTGAAGCTTTCTTT

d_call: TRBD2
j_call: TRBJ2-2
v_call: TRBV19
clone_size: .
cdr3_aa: CASSRGLAGGELFF
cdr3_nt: TGTGCCAGTAGTAGGGGACTAGCTGGCGGGGAGCTGTTTTTT

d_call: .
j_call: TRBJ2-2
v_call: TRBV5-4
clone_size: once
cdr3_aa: CASTLGYTGELFF
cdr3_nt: TGTGCCAGCACCTTGGGGTACACCGGGGAGCTGTTTTTT

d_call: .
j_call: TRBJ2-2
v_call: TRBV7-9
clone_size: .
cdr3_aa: CASSGDSTGTSTGELFF
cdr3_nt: TGTGCCAGCAGCGGCGATAGTACAGGGACCAGCACCGGGGAGCTGTTTTTT